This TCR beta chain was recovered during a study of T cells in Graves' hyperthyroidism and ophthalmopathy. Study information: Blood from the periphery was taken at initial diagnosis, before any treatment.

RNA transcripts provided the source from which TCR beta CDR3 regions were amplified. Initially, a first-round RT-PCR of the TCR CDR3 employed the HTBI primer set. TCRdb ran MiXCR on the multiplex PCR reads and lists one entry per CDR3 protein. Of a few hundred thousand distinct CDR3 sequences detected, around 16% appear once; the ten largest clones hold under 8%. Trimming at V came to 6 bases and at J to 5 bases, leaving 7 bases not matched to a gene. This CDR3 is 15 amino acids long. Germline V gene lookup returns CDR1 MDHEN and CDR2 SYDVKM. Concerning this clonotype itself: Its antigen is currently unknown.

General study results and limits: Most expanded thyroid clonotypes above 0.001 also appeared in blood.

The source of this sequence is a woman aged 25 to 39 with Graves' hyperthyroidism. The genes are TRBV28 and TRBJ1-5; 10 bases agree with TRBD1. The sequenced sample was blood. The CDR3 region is CASSSGTGAHQPQHF. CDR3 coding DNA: TGTGCCAGCAGCTCCGGGACAGGGGCACATCAGCCCCAGCATTTT.